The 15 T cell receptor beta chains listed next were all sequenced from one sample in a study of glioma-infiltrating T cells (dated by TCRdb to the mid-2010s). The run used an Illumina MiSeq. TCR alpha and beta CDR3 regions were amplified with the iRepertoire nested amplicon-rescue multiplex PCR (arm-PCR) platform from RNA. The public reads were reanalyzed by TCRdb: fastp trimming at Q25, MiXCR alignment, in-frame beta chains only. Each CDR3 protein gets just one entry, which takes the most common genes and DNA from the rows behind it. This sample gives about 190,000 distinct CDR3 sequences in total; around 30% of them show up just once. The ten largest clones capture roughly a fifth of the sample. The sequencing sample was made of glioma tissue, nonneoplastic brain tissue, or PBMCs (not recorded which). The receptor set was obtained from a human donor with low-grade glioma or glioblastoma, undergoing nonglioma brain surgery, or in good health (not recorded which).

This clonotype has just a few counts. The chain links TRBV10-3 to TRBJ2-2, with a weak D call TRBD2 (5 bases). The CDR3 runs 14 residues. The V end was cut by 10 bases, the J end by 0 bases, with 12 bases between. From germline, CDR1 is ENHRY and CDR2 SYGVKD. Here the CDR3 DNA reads TGTGCCAGCGGACTCCCGACGAACACCGGGGAGCTGTTTTTT. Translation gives CASGLPTNTGELFF.

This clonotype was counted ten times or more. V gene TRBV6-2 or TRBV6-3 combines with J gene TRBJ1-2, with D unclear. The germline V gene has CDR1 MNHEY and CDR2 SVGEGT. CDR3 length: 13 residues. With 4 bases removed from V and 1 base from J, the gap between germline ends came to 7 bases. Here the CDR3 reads CASSWADNYGYTF. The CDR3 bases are TGTGCCAGCAGTTGGGCAGATAACTATGGCTACACCTTC.

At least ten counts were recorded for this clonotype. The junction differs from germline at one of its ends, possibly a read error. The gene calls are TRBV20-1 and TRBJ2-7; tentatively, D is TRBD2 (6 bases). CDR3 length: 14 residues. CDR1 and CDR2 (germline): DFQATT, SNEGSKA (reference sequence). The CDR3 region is CSASQPVQTREQYF. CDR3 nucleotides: TGCAGTGCTAGTCAACCCGTCCAGACTCGGGAGCAATACTTC.

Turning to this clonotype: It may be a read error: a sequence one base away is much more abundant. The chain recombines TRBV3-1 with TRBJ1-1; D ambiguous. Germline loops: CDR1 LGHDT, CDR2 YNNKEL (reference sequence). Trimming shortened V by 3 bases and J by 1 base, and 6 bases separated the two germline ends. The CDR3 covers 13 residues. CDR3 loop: CASSHVGNTEAFF. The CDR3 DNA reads TGTGCCAGCAGCCACGTAGGGAACACTGAAGCTTTCTTT.

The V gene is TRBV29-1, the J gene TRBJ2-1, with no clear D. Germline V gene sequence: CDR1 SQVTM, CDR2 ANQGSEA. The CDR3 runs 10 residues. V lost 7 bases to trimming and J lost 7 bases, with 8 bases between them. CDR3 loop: CSASENEQFF. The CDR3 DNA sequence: TGCAGCGCTTCAGAAAATGAGCAGTTCTTC.

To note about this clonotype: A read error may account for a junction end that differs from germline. CDR3 DNA sequence: TGTGTCAGCAGCGCCCTGACAGGATCGAACACTGAAGCTTTCTTT. Protein: CVSSALTGSNTEAFF. The chain links TRBV7-2 to TRBJ1-1; a weak D match, TRBD1 (6 bases). This CDR3 has 15 residues. Germline CDR1 is SGHTA and CDR2 is FQGNSA.

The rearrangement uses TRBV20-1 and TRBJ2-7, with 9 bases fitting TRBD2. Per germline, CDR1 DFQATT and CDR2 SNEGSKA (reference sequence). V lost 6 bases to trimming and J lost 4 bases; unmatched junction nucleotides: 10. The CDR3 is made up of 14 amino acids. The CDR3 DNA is TGCAGTGCCCAATATAGCGGGAGATCGTACGAGCAGTACTTC. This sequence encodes CSAQYSGRSYEQYF.

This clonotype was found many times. The CDR3 is CASSYGPGGAYEQYF. CDR3 bases: TGTGCCAGCAGTTACGGTCCGGGGGGGGCCTACGAGCAGTACTTC. This chain joins TRBV6-2 or TRBV6-3 and TRBJ2-7; 8 nucleotides agree with TRBD2. The V segment lost 2 bases and the J segment 2 bases; nucleotides outside the gene matches: 5. The CDR3 runs to 15 residues. Germline-derived CDR1 and CDR2 are MNHEY and SVGEGT.

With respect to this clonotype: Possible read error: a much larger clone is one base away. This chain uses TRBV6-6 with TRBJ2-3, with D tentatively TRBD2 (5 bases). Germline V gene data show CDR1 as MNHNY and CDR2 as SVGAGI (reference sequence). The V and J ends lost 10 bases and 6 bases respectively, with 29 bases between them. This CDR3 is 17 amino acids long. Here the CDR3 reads CAIRNPGEPDQGDTQYF. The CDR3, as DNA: TGTGCCATCAGGAACCCCGGGGAACCCGACCAAGGGGATACGCAGTATTTT.

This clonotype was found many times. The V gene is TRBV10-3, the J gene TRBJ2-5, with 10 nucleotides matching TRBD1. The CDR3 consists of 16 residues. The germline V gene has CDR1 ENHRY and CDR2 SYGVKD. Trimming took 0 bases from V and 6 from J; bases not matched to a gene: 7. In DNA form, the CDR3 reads TGTGCCATCAGTGAGTCGGGGGGACAGGGGTCGCAGACCCAGTACTTC. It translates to CAISESGGQGSQTQYF.

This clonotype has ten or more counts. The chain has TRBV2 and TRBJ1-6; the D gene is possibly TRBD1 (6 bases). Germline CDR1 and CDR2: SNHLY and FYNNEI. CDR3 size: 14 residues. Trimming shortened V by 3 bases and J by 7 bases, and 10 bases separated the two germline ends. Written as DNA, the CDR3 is TGTGCCAGCAGTGATGGACAGAGAAATTCACCCCTCCACTTT. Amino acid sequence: CASSDGQRNSPLHF. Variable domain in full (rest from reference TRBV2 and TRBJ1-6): EPEVTQTPSHQVTQMGQEVILRCVPISNHLYFYWYRQILGQKVEFLVSFYNNEISEKSEIFDDQFSVERPDGSNFTLKIRSTKLEDSAMYFCASSDGQRNSPLHFGNGTRLTVT.

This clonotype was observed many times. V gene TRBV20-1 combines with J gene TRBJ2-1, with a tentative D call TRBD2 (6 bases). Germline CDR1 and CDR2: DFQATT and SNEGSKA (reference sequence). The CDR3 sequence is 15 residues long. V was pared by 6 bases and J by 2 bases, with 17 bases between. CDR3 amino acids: CSAPGGGSPYNEQFF. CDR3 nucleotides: TGCAGTGCCCCCGGGGGTGGGAGCCCCTACAATGAGCAGTTCTTC.

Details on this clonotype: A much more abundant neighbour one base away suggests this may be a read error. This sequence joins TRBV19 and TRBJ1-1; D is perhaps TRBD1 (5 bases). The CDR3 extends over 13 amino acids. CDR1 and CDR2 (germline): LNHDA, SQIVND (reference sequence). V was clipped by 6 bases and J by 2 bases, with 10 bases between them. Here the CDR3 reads CASRDTGNTEAFF. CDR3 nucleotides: TGTGCCAGTAGGGACACGGGAAACACTGAAGCTTTCTTT.

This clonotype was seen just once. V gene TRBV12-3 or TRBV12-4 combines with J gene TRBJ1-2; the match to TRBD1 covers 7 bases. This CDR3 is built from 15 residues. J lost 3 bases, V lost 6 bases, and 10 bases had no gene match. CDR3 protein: CASSPGTARYYGYTF. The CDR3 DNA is TGTGCCAGCAGCCCCGGGACAGCGCGGTACTATGGCTACACCTTC.

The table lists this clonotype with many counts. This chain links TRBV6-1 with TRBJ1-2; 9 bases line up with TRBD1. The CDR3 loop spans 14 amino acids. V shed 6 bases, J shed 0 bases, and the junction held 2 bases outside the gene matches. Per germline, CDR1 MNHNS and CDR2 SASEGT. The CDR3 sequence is CASRRDRANYGYTF. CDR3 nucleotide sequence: TGTGCCAGCAGACGGGACAGGGCTAACTATGGCTACACCTTC.